This TCR beta chain was captured by sequencing in a study of T cell changes during pregnancy in multiple sclerosis. Per the germline V gene, CDR1 is MGHDK and CDR2 is SYGVNS. J was trimmed by 3 bases and V by 0 bases; bases with no gene match: 3. The CDR3 is 16 amino acids. Clones were read by immunoSEQ multiplex PCR, and TCRdb kept only the in-frame ones, dropping some. The sample holds tens of thousands of clones, roughly nine tenths seen once. The genes are TRBV25-1 and TRBJ2-7; TRBD1 matches 12 bases. The TCR originated in a female donor with multiple sclerosis, enrolled in a pregnancy study. The sample here was CD8+ T cells from peripheral blood mononuclear cells, taken before pregnancy. CDR3 in amino acids: CASSEYGTGGLYEQYF. For the CDR3, the DNA is TGTGCCAGCAGTGAATATGGGACAGGGGGCCTCTACGAGCAGTACTTC.